These 5 T cell receptor beta chains share one sample of origin, sequenced in a study of blood T cell repertoires in COVID-19. The method was immunoSEQ multiplex PCR; TCRdb's version includes in-frame clones alone and lacks a portion of them. The table lists roughly 170,000 clones, under 85% of them singletons, with 5.5% to 7.5% in the top ten. Sequenced: peripheral blood. These receptors were taken from a human donor in a cohort sampled during active COVID-19.

In its sample, this clone was seen once. This chain links TRBV2 with TRBJ2-1; D remains unclear. The V and J ends lost 6 bases and 7 bases respectively, with 16 bases between them. Germline V lookup: CDR1 SNHLY, CDR2 FYNNEI. The CDR3 is 14 residues long. CDR3 DNA: TGTGCCAGCAGCCGGTCCTCCGAGAGGAATGAGCAGTTCTTC. It specifies CASSRSSERNEQFF.

This sequence joins TRBV11-3 and TRBJ1-1, with D possibly matching TRBD1 (6 bases). Trimming left V 5 bases short and J 1 base short, with 8 bases between. CDR3 length equals 13 residues. Germline assignment: CDR1 SGHNT and CDR2 YENEEA. Here the CDR3 reads CASSQGPNTEAFF. DNA of the CDR3: TGTGCCAGCAGCCAGGGGCCGAACACTGAAGCTTTCTTT. Supplemented by reference TRBV11-3 and TRBJ1-1, the full variable domain reads EAGVVQSPRYKIIEKKQPVAFWCNPISGHNTLYWYLQNLGQGPELLIRYENEEAVDDSQLPKDRFSAERLKGVDSTLKIQPAELGDSAVYLCASSQGPNTEAFFGQGTRLTVV.

Here the CDR3 DNA reads TGTGCCAGCAGCCAAGGTCTGAGCTACGAGCAGTACTTC. It translates to CASSQGLSYEQYF. The chain carries TRBV14 and TRBJ2-7; D is undetermined. The V and J ends lost 1 base and 3 bases respectively, with 7 bases between them. Germline lookup yields CDR1 SGHDN and CDR2 FVKESK. There are 13 residues in the CDR3.

V gene TRBV27 combines with J gene TRBJ1-2, with D possibly matching TRBD1 (6 bases). Trimming removed 7 bases from V and 8 bases from J, with 23 bases in between. Germline-derived CDR1 and CDR2 are MNHEY and SMNVEV (reference sequence). The CDR3 length is 15 residues. The CDR3 DNA is TGTGCCAGCATGTTAAACAGGGCCCCGGGTGAAGGCTACACCTTC. Protein: CASMLNRAPGEGYTF.

The V call is TRBV11-2, the J call TRBJ2-7; 7 nucleotides align to TRBD2. The CDR3 is 14 amino acids. Germline CDR1 reads SGHAT; CDR2 reads FQNNGV. J lost 4 bases, V lost 3 bases, and 6 bases had no gene match. The CDR3 bases are TGTGCCAGCAGCTTCGGTCGGGGGGTATACGAGCAGTACTTC. Translating gives CASSFGRGVYEQYF.